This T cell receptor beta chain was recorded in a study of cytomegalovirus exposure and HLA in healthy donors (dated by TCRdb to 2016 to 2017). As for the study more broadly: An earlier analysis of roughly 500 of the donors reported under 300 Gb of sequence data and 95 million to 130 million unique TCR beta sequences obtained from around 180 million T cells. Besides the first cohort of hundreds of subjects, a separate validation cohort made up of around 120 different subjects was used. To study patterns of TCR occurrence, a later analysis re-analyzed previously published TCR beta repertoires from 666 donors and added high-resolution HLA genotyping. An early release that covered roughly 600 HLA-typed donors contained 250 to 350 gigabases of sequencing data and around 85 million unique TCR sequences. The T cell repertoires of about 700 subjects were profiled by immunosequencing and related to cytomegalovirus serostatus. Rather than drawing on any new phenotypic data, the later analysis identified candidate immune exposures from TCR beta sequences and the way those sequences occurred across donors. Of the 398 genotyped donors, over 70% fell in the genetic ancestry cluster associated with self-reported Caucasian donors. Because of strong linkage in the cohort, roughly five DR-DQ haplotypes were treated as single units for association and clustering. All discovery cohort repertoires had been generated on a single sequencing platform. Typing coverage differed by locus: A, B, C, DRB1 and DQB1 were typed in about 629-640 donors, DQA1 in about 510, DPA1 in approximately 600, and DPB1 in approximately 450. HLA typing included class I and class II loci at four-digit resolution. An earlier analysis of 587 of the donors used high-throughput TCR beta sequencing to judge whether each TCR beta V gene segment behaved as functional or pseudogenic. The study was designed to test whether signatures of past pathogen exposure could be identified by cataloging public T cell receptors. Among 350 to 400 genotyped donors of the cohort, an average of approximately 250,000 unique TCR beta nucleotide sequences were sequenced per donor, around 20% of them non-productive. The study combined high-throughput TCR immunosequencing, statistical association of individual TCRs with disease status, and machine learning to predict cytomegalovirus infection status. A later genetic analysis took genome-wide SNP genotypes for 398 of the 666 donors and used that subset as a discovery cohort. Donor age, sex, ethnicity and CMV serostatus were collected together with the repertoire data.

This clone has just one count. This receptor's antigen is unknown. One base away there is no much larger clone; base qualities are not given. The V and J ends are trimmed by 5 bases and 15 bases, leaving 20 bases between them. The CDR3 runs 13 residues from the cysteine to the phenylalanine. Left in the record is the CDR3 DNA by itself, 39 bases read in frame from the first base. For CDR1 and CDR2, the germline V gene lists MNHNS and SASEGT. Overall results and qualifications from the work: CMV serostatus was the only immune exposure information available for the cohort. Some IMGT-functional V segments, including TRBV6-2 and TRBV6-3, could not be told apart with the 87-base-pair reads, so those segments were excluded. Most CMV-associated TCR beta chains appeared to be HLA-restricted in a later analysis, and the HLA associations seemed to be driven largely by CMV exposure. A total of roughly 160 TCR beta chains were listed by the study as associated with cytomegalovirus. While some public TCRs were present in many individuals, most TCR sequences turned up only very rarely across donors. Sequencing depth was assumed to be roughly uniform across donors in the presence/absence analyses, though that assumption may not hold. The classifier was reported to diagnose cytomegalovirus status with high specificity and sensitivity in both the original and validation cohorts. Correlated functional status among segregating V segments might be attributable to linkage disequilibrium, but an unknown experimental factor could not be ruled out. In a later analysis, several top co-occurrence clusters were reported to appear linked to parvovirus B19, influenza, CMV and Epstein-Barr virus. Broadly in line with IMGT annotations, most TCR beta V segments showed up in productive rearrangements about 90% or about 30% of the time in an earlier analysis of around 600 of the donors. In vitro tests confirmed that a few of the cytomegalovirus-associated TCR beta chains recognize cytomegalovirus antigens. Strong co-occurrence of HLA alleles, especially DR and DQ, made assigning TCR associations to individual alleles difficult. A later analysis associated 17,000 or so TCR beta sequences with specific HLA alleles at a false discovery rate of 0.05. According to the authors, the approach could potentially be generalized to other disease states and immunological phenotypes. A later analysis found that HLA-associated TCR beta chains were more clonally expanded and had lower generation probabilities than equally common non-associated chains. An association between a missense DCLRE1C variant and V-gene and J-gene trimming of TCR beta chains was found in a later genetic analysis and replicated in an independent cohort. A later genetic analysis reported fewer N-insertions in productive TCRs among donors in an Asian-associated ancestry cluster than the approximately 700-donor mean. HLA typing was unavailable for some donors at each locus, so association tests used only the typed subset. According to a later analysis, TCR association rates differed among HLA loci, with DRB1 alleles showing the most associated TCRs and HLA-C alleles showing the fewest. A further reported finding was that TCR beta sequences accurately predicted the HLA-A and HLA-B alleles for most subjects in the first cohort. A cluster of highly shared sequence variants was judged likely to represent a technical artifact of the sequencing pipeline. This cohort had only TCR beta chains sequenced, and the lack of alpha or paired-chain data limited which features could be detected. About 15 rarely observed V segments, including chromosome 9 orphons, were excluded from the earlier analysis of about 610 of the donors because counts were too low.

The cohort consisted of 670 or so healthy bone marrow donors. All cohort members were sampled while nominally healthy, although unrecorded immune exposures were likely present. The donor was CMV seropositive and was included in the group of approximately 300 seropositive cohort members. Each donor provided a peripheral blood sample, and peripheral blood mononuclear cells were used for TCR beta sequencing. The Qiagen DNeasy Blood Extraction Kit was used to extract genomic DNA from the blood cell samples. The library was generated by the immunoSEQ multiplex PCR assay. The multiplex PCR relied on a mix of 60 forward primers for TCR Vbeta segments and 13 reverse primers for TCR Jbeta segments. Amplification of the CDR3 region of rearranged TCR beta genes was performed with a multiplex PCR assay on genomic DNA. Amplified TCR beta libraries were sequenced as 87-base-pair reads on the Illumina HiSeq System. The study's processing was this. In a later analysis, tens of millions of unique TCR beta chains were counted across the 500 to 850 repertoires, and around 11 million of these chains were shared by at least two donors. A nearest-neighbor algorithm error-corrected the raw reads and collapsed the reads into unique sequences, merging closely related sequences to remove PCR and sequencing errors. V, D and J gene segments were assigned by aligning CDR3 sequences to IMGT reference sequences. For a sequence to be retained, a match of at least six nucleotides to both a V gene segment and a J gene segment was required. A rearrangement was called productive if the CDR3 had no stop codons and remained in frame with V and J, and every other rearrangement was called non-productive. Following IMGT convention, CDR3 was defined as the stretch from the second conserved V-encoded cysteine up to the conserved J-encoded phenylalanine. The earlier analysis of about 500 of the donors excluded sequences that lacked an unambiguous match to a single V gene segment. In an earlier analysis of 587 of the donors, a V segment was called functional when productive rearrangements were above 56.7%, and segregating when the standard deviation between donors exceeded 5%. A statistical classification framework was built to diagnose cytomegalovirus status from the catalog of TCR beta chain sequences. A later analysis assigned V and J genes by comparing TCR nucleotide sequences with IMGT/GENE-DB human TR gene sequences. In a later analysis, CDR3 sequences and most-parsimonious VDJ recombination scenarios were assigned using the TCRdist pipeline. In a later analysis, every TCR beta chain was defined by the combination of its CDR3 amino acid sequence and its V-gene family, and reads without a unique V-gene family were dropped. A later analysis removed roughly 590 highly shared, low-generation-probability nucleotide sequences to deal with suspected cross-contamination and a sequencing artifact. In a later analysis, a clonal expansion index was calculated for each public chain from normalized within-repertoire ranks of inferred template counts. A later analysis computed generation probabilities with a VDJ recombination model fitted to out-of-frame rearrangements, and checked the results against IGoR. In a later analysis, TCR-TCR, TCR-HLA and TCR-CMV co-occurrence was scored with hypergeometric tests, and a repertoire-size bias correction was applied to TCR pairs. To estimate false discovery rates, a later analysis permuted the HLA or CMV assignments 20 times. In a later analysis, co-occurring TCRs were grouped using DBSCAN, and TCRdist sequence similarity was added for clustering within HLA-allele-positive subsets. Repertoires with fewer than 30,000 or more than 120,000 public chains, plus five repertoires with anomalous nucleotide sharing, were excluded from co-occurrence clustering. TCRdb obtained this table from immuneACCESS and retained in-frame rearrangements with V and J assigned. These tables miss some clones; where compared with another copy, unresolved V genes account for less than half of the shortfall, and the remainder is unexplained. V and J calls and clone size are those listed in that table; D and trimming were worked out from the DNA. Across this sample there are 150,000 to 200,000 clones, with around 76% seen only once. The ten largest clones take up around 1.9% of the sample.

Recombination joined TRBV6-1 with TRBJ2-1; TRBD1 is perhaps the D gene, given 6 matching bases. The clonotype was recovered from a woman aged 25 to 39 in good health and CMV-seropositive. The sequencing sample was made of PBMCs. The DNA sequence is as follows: TGTGCCAGCAGTACCGGACAGTCCCTTGGGGGGTTCTTC. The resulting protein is CASSTGQSLGGFF.